This T cell receptor (beta chain) comes out of a study of PD-L1 blockade in urothelial cancer. Study-level information: The median T cell count in blood samples was 141,255.

Sequencing used immunoSEQ multiplex PCR; TCRdb keeps in-frame clones, though not all of them. The sample includes more than 95,000 clones, about 82% of them seen just once. Time point indicated: peripheral blood 6 weeks after treatment start. Each individual provided 1 to 8 samples (taken pretreatment and on-treatment). The germline V and J ends were trimmed by 1 base and 1 base, with 17 bases remaining between them. The CDR3 has 17 amino acids. Germline V gives CDR1 SGHVS, CDR2 FQNEAQ. The sample consisted of PBMCs, taken around atezolizumab (anti-PD-L1) treatment. The chain combines TRBV7-8 with TRBJ2-7; weak D call: TRBD2 (5 bases). This sequence originates from a man aged 50-59 years with urothelial cancer. The CDR3 protein is CASSLGIKRRSSYEQYF. The CDR3 coding sequence is TGTGCCAGCAGCTTAGGCATCAAGCGGAGATCTTCCTACGAGCAGTACTTC. The variable domain in full, completed from reference TRBV7-8 and TRBJ2-7, reads GAGVSQSPRYKVAKRGQDVALRCDPISGHVSLFWYQQALGQGPEFLTYFQNEAQLDKSGLPSDRFFAERPEGSVSTLKIQRTQQEDSAVYLCASSLGIKRRSSYEQYFGPGTRLTVT.